The 19 T cell receptor beta chains in this list originate from one sample, sequenced in a study of control samples from healthy donors and cancer patients. Produced via immunoSEQ multiplex PCR; TCRdb's table is partial and in-frame only. The data show tens of thousands of clones, about nine tenths seen once. Material: blood. The receptors stem from a man aged 50 to 59 in good health.

This chain joins TRBV7-9 and TRBJ2-6, with D unresolved. Trimming stripped 8 bases from V and 4 bases from J, with 15 bases between. The CDR3 is 15 residues long. Germline loops: CDR1 SEHNR, CDR2 FQNEAQ (reference sequence). In DNA form, the CDR3 reads TGTGCCAGCCCTGCGTGGGCACTGGGGGCCAACGTCCTGACTTTC. Its protein is CASPAWALGANVLTF. Looking up the rest from reference TRBV7-9 and TRBJ2-6 gives the full variable domain: DTGVSQNPRHKITKRGQNVTFRCDPISEHNRLYWYRQTLGQGPEFLTYFQNEAQLEKSRLLSDRFSAERPKGSFSTLEIQRTEQGDSAMYLCASPAWALGANVLTFGAGSRLTVL.

V gene TRBV30 combines with J gene TRBJ1-2; D unclear. Germline V CDR1 and CDR2: GTSNPN, SVGIG (reference sequence). The CDR3 sequence is 13 residues long. Trimming removed 1 base from V and 7 bases from J, with 13 bases in between. The CDR3 reads CAWSGQQISGYTF. As DNA, the CDR3 is TGTGCCTGGAGTGGCCAGCAGATCTCTGGCTACACCTTC. Full variable domain (remainder filled in from reference TRBV30 and TRBJ1-2): SQTIHQWPATLVQPVGSPLSLECTVEGTSNPNLYWYRQAAGRGLQLLFYSVGIGQISSEVPQNLSASRPQDRQFILSSKKLLLSDSGFYLCAWSGQQISGYTFGSGTRLTVV.

The rearrangement joins TRBV30 to TRBJ1-4; D is unresolved. CDR1 GTSNPN and CDR2 SVGIG come from the germline V gene (reference sequence). The germline V and J ends were trimmed by 1 base and 10 bases, with 7 bases remaining between them. This CDR3 spans 11 amino acids. The chain's CDR3 is CAWSASRKLFF. DNA of the CDR3: TGTGCCTGGAGTGCCTCACGAAAACTGTTTTTT.

This chain uses TRBV6-5 with TRBJ2-7; the D gene is possibly TRBD1 (5 bases). CDR1 and CDR2 from the germline V gene are MNHEY and SVGAGI. The CDR3 runs to 13 residues. The ends were cut back, 5 bases at V and 2 bases at J, with 10 bases in the middle. The CDR3: CASSTGRAYEQYF. In DNA, the CDR3 is TGTGCCAGCAGTACAGGCCGGGCCTACGAGCAGTACTTC.

This chain uses TRBV6-1 with TRBJ2-4; D remains unclear. The CDR3 runs to 15 residues. Per germline, CDR1 MNHNS and CDR2 SASEGT. Trimming removed 2 bases from V and 0 bases from J, with 8 bases in between. CDR3 DNA: TGTGCCAGCAGTGAAAGACATCTAGCCAAAAACATTCAGTACTTC. Translation gives CASSERHLAKNIQYF.

The chain is built from TRBV12-3 or TRBV12-4 and TRBJ1-1, with D uncertain. This CDR3 region has 13 residues. The V end was cut by 3 bases, the J end by 1 base, with 6 bases between. The CDR3 loop is CASSFYRNTEAFF. The CDR3 DNA follows: TGTGCCAGCAGTTTCTACAGGAACACTGAAGCTTTCTTT.

V and J are TRBV27 and TRBJ1-1; D is ambiguous. Germline values: CDR1 MNHEY, CDR2 SMNVEV (reference sequence). Trimming took off 6 bases at V and 0 bases at J, with 11 bases between the two ends. CDR3 length equals 14 residues. The CDR3 sequence is CASRLGVLNTEAFF. CDR3 sequence (DNA): TGTGCCAGCAGACTAGGAGTACTGAACACTGAAGCTTTCTTT.

The genes are TRBV7-6 and TRBJ1-1, with TRBD1 as a possible D gene (6 bases). The germline CDR1 and CDR2 sequences are SGHVS and FNYEAQ. The V end lost 5 bases, the J end lost 5 bases, and 18 bases lay between the germline ends. This CDR3 region has 15 residues. Written as DNA, the CDR3 is TGTGCCAGCAGCCAAGGAACCAGGGGCCAGACTGAAGCTTTCTTT. Translated, it gives CASSQGTRGQTEAFF.

This rearrangement joins TRBV20-1 to TRBJ1-4, with a tentative D call TRBD1 (5 bases). Per the germline V gene, CDR1 is DFQATT and CDR2 is SNEGSKA (reference sequence). The CDR3 extends over 13 amino acids. Trimming shortened V by 3 bases and J by 3 bases, and 8 bases separated the two germline ends. In DNA, the CDR3 is TGCAGTGCTAGTGAGGGACCTAATGAAAAACTGTTTTTT. Its translation: CSASEGPNEKLFF.

The chain has TRBV5-1 and TRBJ2-6; D is unclear. The CDR3 runs to 16 residues. Between the trimmed V and J ends, which lost 6 bases and 2 bases, there was a span of 15 bases. The germline CDR1 and CDR2 sequences are SGHRS and YFSETQ. CDR3 region: CASTYSPKAGANVLTF. The CDR3 DNA follows: TGCGCCAGCACTTATTCCCCCAAAGCTGGGGCCAACGTCCTGACTTTC.

This clone appeared many times. The chain uses TRBV6-5 and TRBJ1-3, with D perhaps matching TRBD1 (5 bases). Germline CDR1 is MNHEY and CDR2 is SVGAGI. V was pared by 6 bases and J by 0 bases, with 12 bases between. The CDR3 contains 15 residues. CDR3 nucleotide sequence: TGTGCCAGCAGGCCGGGACCGCTCTCTGGAAACACCATATATTTT. Translation gives CASRPGPLSGNTIYF.

V and J are TRBV5-8 and TRBJ1-1; D is unresolved. CDR1 and CDR2 from the germline V gene are SGHTS and YDEGEE. The CDR3 extends over 12 amino acids. The V end lost 4 bases, the J end lost 7 bases, and 11 bases lay between the germline ends. CDR3 in amino acids: CASSLRTVEAFF. The DNA for the CDR3 is TGTGCCAGCAGCCTGAGGACTGTTGAAGCTTTCTTT.

The chain joins TRBV6-2 or TRBV6-3 to TRBJ2-7; D uncertain. This CDR3 is 11 amino acids long. Germline values: CDR1 MNHEY, CDR2 SVGEGT. Trimming removed 4 bases at V and 4 bases at J, with 5 bases between. This CDR3 is CASSFGYEQYF. In DNA, the CDR3 is TGTGCCAGCAGTTTTGGGTACGAGCAGTACTTC.

J is TRBJ1-1 and V is TRBV6-6; 9 bases are shared with TRBD1. The V gene end was trimmed by 5 bases and the J gene end by 5 bases; junction bases not matched to a gene: 9. Germline CDR1 MNHNY, CDR2 SVGAGI (reference sequence). The CDR3 consists of 15 residues. CDR3 coding DNA: TGTGCCAGCAGTCTCCAACAGGGGGCGGGTACTGAAGCTTTCTTT. This gives the protein CASSLQQGAGTEAFF.

This clone occurred once. The chain links TRBV18 to TRBJ1-1, with 7 bases that match TRBD1. The CDR3 covers 14 residues. Germline V gives CDR1 KGHSH, CDR2 LQKENI. The V segment lost 0 bases and the J segment 5 bases; nucleotides outside the gene matches: 3. The CDR3 DNA reads as TGTGCCAGCTCACCACCAGGGGGCAGAACTGAAGCTTTCTTT. Protein product: CASSPPGGRTEAFF.

This sequence joins TRBV10-2 and TRBJ1-4; a weak D match, TRBD1 (5 bases). Trimming took 3 bases from V and 0 from J, leaving 8 bases between them. CDR1 is WSHSY, CDR2 SAAADI, per germline. CDR3 length equals 15 residues. The CDR3 nucleotides are TGCGCCAGCAGTGATGGGGCGACAACTAATGAAAAACTGTTTTTT. This translates into CASSDGATTNEKLFF.

This sequence joins TRBV12-3 or TRBV12-4 and TRBJ2-3; D ambiguous. V lost 2 bases and J 5 bases, leaving 8 bases between the germline ends. This CDR3 spans 13 amino acids. The CDR3 loop reads CASSLSPGDTQYF. As DNA, the CDR3 is TGTGCCAGCAGTTTATCCCCAGGAGATACGCAGTATTTT.

The chain is built from TRBV18 and TRBJ1-4, with D possibly being TRBD1 (6 bases). V was clipped by 2 bases and J by 3 bases, with 10 bases between them. Germline V CDR1 and CDR2: KGHSH, LQKENI. The CDR3 is 15 residues long. CDR3 bases: TGTGCCAGCTCACCAGGGGGCTCGGCTAATGAAAAACTGTTTTTT. Residues: CASSPGGSANEKLFF.

This rearrangement joins TRBV9 to TRBJ2-2; D perhaps matches TRBD2 (5 bases). The CDR3 length is 15 residues. Per germline, CDR1 SGDLS and CDR2 YYNGEE. V lost 0 bases, J lost 7 bases, and 13 bases lay in between. The CDR3 loop reads CASSVGGMGFGELFF. Written as DNA, the CDR3 is TGTGCCAGCAGCGTAGGAGGGATGGGCTTCGGGGAGCTGTTTTTT. The full variable domain, completed using reference TRBV9 and TRBJ2-2, is DSGVTQTPKHLITATGQRVTLRCSPRSGDLSVYWYQQSLDQGLQFLIQYYNGEERAKGNILERFSAQQFPDLHSELNLSSLELGDSALYFCASSVGGMGFGELFFGEGSRLTVL.